This is a list of T cell receptor beta chains from one sample in a study of CD8 T cells in ankylosing spondylitis. TCRdb re-called the 5' RACE reads through MiXCR, storing one row per CDR3 protein. The repertoire holds some 220,000 distinct CDR3 sequences, with about 6.7% as singletons. Sequenced: blood, either unsorted or a sorted T cell fraction (not recorded which). The receptor source for this set is a male donor with ankylosing spondylitis. Each CDR3 is given with its conserved first and last residue. The order of the fields is J gene, clone size, V gene, D gene, CDR3 DNA, CDR3 protein. D genes are given only for firm matches. For some rows the clone size is stated as once, few or many, or as a class when expanded; others skip it.

j_call: TRBJ1-1; clone_size: many; v_call: TRBV6-5; d_call: -; cdr3_nt: TGTGCCAGCAGTTACTCGGGGCAGGGAGAGCCTGAAGCTTTCTTT; cdr3_aa: CASSYSGQGEPEAFF
j_call: TRBJ1-2; clone_size: few; v_call: TRBV2; d_call: TRBD1; cdr3_nt: TGTGCCAGCAGGAGGGGGACAGGGGGAGTTTCCGACTATGGCTACACCTTC; cdr3_aa: CASRRGTGGVSDYGYTF
j_call: TRBJ2-7; clone_size: many; v_call: TRBV4-3; d_call: TRBD1; cdr3_nt: TGCGCCAGCAGCCTCACAGGGGACCAAGCCTACGAGCAGTACTTC; cdr3_aa: CASSLTGDQAYEQYF
j_call: TRBJ1-2; clone_size: many; v_call: TRBV29-1; d_call: -; cdr3_nt: TGCAGCGTCAAGGGCGTGTTCGGCTACACCTTC; cdr3_aa: CSVKGVFGYTF
j_call: TRBJ2-6; clone_size: -; v_call: TRBV11-1; d_call: TRBD1; cdr3_nt: TGTGCCAGCAGCTTAGAGGACAGGGGGGAGCTCTTGGCCAACGTCCTGACTTTC; cdr3_aa: CASSLEDRGELLANVLTF
j_call: TRBJ2-7; clone_size: -; v_call: TRBV5-5; d_call: -; cdr3_nt: TGTGCCAGCAGCCCCCCCGGGGGCCTCTACGAGCAGTACTTC; cdr3_aa: CASSPPGGLYEQYF
j_call: TRBJ2-7; clone_size: many; v_call: TRBV6-2/TRBV6-3; d_call: -; cdr3_nt: TGTGCCAGCAGTTCACAAAGCTCCTACGAGCAGTACTTC; cdr3_aa: CASSSQSSYEQYF
j_call: TRBJ1-2; clone_size: many; v_call: TRBV5-5; d_call: TRBD1; cdr3_nt: TGTGCCAGCGCGACCCTCGGGACAGGGGATAACTATGGCTACACCTTC; cdr3_aa: CASATLGTGDNYGYTF
j_call: TRBJ2-5; clone_size: many; v_call: TRBV7-2; d_call: -; cdr3_nt: TGTGCCAGCAGTCGGAATCGGATACAAGAGACCCAGTACTTC; cdr3_aa: CASSRNRIQETQYF
j_call: TRBJ2-7; clone_size: few; v_call: TRBV6-1; d_call: -; cdr3_nt: TGTGCCACCGACAACCCTGGCTACGAGCAGTACTTC; cdr3_aa: CATDNPGYEQYF
j_call: TRBJ2-3; clone_size: many; v_call: TRBV28; d_call: TRBD2; cdr3_nt: TGTGCCAGCAGTTCACAACTAGCGGGGGGACACACAGATACGCAGTATTTT; cdr3_aa: CASSSQLAGGHTDTQYF
j_call: TRBJ2-1; clone_size: few; v_call: TRBV12-3/TRBV12-4; d_call: TRBD1; cdr3_nt: TGTGCCAGCAGTCCTCGACAGGGTATGTACAATGAGCAGTTCTTC; cdr3_aa: CASSPRQGMYNEQFF
j_call: TRBJ2-7; clone_size: -; v_call: TRBV6-1; d_call: -; cdr3_nt: TGTGCCAGCAGTACGCTTGGCTACGAGCAGTACTTC; cdr3_aa: CASSTLGYEQYF
j_call: TRBJ1-2; clone_size: -; v_call: TRBV30; d_call: -; cdr3_nt: TGTGCCTGGAGTGTCTTTGGGGATGGCTACACCTTC; cdr3_aa: CAWSVFGDGYTF
j_call: TRBJ2-7; clone_size: many; v_call: TRBV7-9; d_call: -; cdr3_nt: TGTGCCAGCAGCTTATATCGCGGGGAGGCCCACTACGAGCAGTACTTC; cdr3_aa: CASSLYRGEAHYEQYF
j_call: TRBJ2-7; clone_size: -; v_call: TRBV7-8; d_call: -; cdr3_nt: TGTGCCAGCAGCTCGGACTTCCCCCGGCTGGGAGAGCAGTACTTC; cdr3_aa: CASSSDFPRLGEQYF